The text below deals with one T cell receptor beta chain. The data belong to a study of OX40 agonist ivuxolimab in advanced cancers. The overall study: Patients receiving dose escalation had hepatocellular carcinoma, melanoma, renal cell or head and neck cancer. Participants averaged approximately 65 years of age (range about 23 to 80) and were around 85% male. A history of anti-PD-1, anti-PD-L1 or anti-CTLA-4 therapy was acceptable, and about 40% had some.

The data were produced by immunoSEQ multiplex PCR, yet TCRdb's version contains in-frame clones alone and is incomplete. Here the sample spans around 29,000 clones, just over 90% being singletons. From germline, CDR1 is WNHNN and CDR2 SYGVQD (reference sequence). V lost 6 bases to trimming and J lost 3 bases, with 14 bases between them. The CDR3 length is 14 residues. The clonotype comes from an adult with an advanced solid tumor such as melanoma, head and neck, liver or kidney cancer. The J gene is TRBJ1-1, the V gene TRBV10-1; D is uncertain. Sequencing was performed on CD4+ or CD8+ T cells sorted from blood, taken in a trial of the OX40 agonist ivuxolimab. The CDR3 sequence: CASRATPLDTEAFF. Here the CDR3 DNA reads TGCGCCAGCAGGGCGACACCTCTCGACACTGAAGCTTTCTTT.